This is a list of T cell receptor beta chains from one sample in a study of T-cell memory formation after mild COVID-19. Each CDR3 protein is one row after TCRdb ran MiXCR on the 5' RACE reads. This sample yields roughly 300,000 distinct CDR3 sequences, of which 8% to 10% are seen a single time; 22% belongs to the top ten. The sequencing sample was made of PBMCs or a T cell subset sorted from them (not recorded which). Receptors were obtained from a man younger than 30 who had mild COVID-19 (a few samples of this study predate the infection). Cell type and time point are not known. The CDR3 runs from the conserved cysteine through the conserved F or W. D genes are given only for firm matches. Size is omitted from some rows. Given values are once, few, many or a class for expanded clones.

j_gene: TRBJ1-2
v_gene: TRBV20-1
abundance: many
d_gene: TRBD1
CDR3aa: CSARAEDRDDGYTF
CDR3nt: TGCAGTGCTAGAGCCGAGGACAGGGACGATGGCTACACCTTC

j_gene: TRBJ2-1
v_gene: TRBV5-1
abundance: -
d_gene: TRBD2
CDR3aa: CASSSGLTNGYNEQFF
CDR3nt: TGCGCCAGCAGCTCGGGACTAACCAACGGCTACAATGAGCAGTTCTTC

j_gene: TRBJ2-2
v_gene: TRBV19
abundance: few
d_gene: -
CDR3aa: CASSIWGYTGELFF
CDR3nt: TGTGCCAGTAGTATATGGGGGTACACCGGGGAGCTGTTTTTT

j_gene: TRBJ1-4
v_gene: TRBV5-1
abundance: few
d_gene: -
CDR3aa: CASSFGAGGNEKLFF
CDR3nt: TGCGCCAGCAGCTTTGGGGCAGGAGGGAATGAAAAACTGTTTTTT

j_gene: TRBJ2-7
v_gene: TRBV5-1
abundance: few
d_gene: -
CDR3aa: CASSLAGRDFEEQYF
CDR3nt: TGCGCCAGCAGCTTGGCGGGGCGGGACTTCGAGGAGCAGTACTTC

j_gene: TRBJ2-1
v_gene: TRBV20-1
abundance: many
d_gene: -
CDR3aa: CSASSVPYNEQFF
CDR3nt: TGCAGTGCTTCTAGTGTCCCCTACAATGAGCAGTTCTTC

j_gene: TRBJ1-3
v_gene: TRBV9
abundance: once
d_gene: -
CDR3aa: CASSVDPASGNTIYF
CDR3nt: TGTGCCAGCAGCGTAGATCCGGCTTCTGGAAACACCATATATTTT

j_gene: TRBJ1-1
v_gene: TRBV4-1
abundance: few
d_gene: TRBD1
CDR3aa: CASSPWTGGSMNTEAFF
CDR3nt: TGCGCCAGCAGCCCCTGGACAGGGGGTTCCATGAACACTGAAGCTTTCTTT

j_gene: TRBJ2-7
v_gene: TRBV18
abundance: few
d_gene: -
CDR3aa: CASSPTGTGSYEQYF
CDR3nt: TGTGCCAGCTCACCGACAGGGACTGGTTCCTACGAGCAGTACTTC

j_gene: TRBJ1-4
v_gene: TRBV7-2
abundance: few
d_gene: -
CDR3aa: CASTLMSTNEKLFF
CDR3nt: TGTGCCAGCACCCTGATGTCAACTAATGAAAAACTGTTTTTT

j_gene: TRBJ2-3
v_gene: TRBV4-3
abundance: few
d_gene: -
CDR3aa: CASSQDGGRTQYF
CDR3nt: TGCGCCAGCAGCCAAGATGGAGGGAGAACGCAGTATTTT

j_gene: TRBJ2-5
v_gene: TRBV7-8
abundance: few
d_gene: TRBD1
CDR3aa: CASSPDRVETQYF
CDR3nt: TGTGCCAGCAGCCCTGACAGGGTTGAGACCCAGTACTTC

j_gene: TRBJ2-1
v_gene: TRBV7-2
abundance: -
d_gene: TRBD2
CDR3aa: CASSSPASSSGGRSSYNEQFF
CDR3nt: TGTGCCAGCAGCTCCCCCGCGTCGTCTAGCGGGGGTCGTAGCTCCTACAATGAGCAGTTCTTC

j_gene: TRBJ1-5
v_gene: TRBV30
abundance: -
d_gene: -
CDR3aa: CAWSEEAYQPQHF
CDR3nt: TGTGCCTGGAGTGAAGAAGCATATCAGCCCCAGCATTTT

j_gene: TRBJ1-6
v_gene: TRBV12-3/TRBV12-4
abundance: many
d_gene: -
CDR3aa: CASRPESGFSPLHF
CDR3nt: TGTGCCAGCAGGCCTGAGTCTGGATTCTCACCCCTCCACTTT

j_gene: TRBJ2-6
v_gene: TRBV5-4
abundance: many
d_gene: -
CDR3aa: CASSSAEYVLNSGANVLTF
CDR3nt: TGTGCCAGCAGCTCGGCAGAGTACGTCCTTAACTCTGGGGCCAACGTCCTGACTTTC

j_gene: TRBJ1-6
v_gene: TRBV15
abundance: -
d_gene: TRBD1
CDR3aa: CATSRDRDSNSPLHF
CDR3nt: TGTGCCACCAGCAGAGATAGGGACAGTAATTCACCCCTCCACTTT

j_gene: TRBJ1-2
v_gene: TRBV7-2
abundance: few
d_gene: -
CDR3aa: CASSYITNYGYTF
CDR3nt: TGTGCCAGCAGCTATATCACTAACTATGGCTACACCTTC

j_gene: TRBJ2-3
v_gene: TRBV5-5
abundance: -
d_gene: -
CDR3aa: CASSLERDTDTQYF
CDR3nt: TGTGCCAGCAGCTTGGAAAGGGACACAGATACGCAGTATTTT

j_gene: TRBJ2-3
v_gene: TRBV6-2/TRBV6-3
abundance: -
d_gene: -
CDR3aa: CASSGTYLPDTQYF
CDR3nt: TGTGCCAGCAGTGGGACCTACCTTCCGGATACGCAGTATTTT